This T cell receptor beta chain comes out of a study of blood T cell repertoires in COVID-19. Sequencing was performed with immunoSEQ multiplex PCR; in TCRdb, only in-frame clones are kept and a portion is missing. The repertoire holds about 200,000 clones, with 78% as singletons. The CDR3 runs 15 residues. Deletions cut 2 bases from V and 0 bases from J, with 8 bases between. Germline V lookup: CDR1 MNHEY, CDR2 SMNVEV (reference sequence). The material sequenced was peripheral blood. J is TRBJ1-5 and V is TRBV27, with a weak D call TRBD1 (5 bases). This receptor was taken from a woman older than 75 with active or convalescent COVID-19. The CDR3 coding sequence is TGTGCCAGCAGTTTAGGGGCTTATAGCAATCAGCCCCAGCATTTT. Encoded protein: CASSLGAYSNQPQHF.